Presented here are 29 T cell receptor beta chains from one specimen sequenced in a study of regulatory T cells in long-lasting Graves disease. Time point defined: persistent/refractory GD, antithyroid drugs over 5 years with positive TRAb. The TCR library was made from RNA extracted from PBMCs. To make TCR beta libraries, researchers used iRepertoire HTBI primers and Arm-PCR of CDR3 regions. TCRdb ran MiXCR on the multiplex PCR reads and lists one entry per CDR3 protein. The sample has about 300,000 distinct CDR3 sequences; around 21% are singletons. The material was peripheral blood mononuclear cells (PBMCs), obtained when the disease was refractory, from a patient treated with antithyroid drugs. These receptors all come from a female donor with Graves disease.

To note about this clonotype: A much larger clone lies a single base off, so this may be a read error. Here the CDR3 omits its conserved ending phenylalanine or tryptophan, so a read error is the likely source. V and J are TRBV11-2 and TRBJ1-6, with D unclear. The V end was cut by 0 bases, the J end by 1 base, with 7 bases between. The CDR3 consists of 16 residues. Germline V gene data show CDR1 as SGHAT and CDR2 as FQNNGV. CDR3 coding DNA: TGTGCCAGCAGCTTAGATGGGGAGTCCTATAATTCACCCCTCCACCTT. This codes for CASSLDGESYNSPLHL.

This clonotype showed up many times. The junction shows a germline mismatch at one end, possibly a read error. This sequence joins TRBV11-2 and TRBJ2-7; the match to TRBD1 covers 9 bases. There are 13 residues in the CDR3. Germline V gene lookup returns CDR1 SGHAT and CDR2 FQNNGV. The CDR3 DNA sequence: TGTGCCAGCAGCGTAGACAGGGGGTACGAGCAGTACTTC. Its protein is CASSVDRGYEQYF.

The CDR3 loop reads CASSSPTHFCEQYF. The CDR3 DNA reads as TGTGCCAGCAGTTCGCCCACCCACTTCTGCGAGCAGTACTTC. V gene TRBV12-3 or TRBV12-4 combines with J gene TRBJ2-7; D unclear. Trimming pared 4 bases from V and 6 bases from J, leaving 16 bases between. The CDR3 loop spans 14 amino acids.

This clonotype was seen ten or more times. The V call is TRBV20-1, the J call TRBJ2-5; D not resolved. V was clipped by 2 bases and J by 2 bases, with 3 bases between them. Germline CDR1 is DFQATT and CDR2 is SNEGSKA (reference sequence). This CDR3 is built from 11 residues. The CDR3 DNA reads as TGCAGTGCTAGAATACAAGAGACCCAGTACTTC. Protein product: CSARIQETQYF.

This clonotype was recorded at least ten times. The chain joins TRBV7-9 to TRBJ2-7, with D uncertain. The germline V gene encodes CDR1 SEHNR and CDR2 FQNEAQ (reference sequence). The CDR3 is 15 amino acids. V gave up 5 bases and J gave up 2 bases, with 16 bases separating them. The DNA of the CDR3 is TGTGCCAGCAGCCCGGAACTAAGGAGTCCCTACGAGCAGTACTTC. Protein: CASSPELRSPYEQYF.

This clonotype was counted many times. This chain uses TRBV11-2 with TRBJ2-7, with a tentative D call TRBD1 (5 bases). CDR3 length: 14 residues. Trimming removed 5 bases at V and 4 bases at J, with 15 bases between. Germline V gene data show CDR1 as SGHAT and CDR2 as FQNNGV. This chain's CDR3 is CASSVRQRTYEQYF. The CDR3, as DNA: TGTGCCAGCAGCGTACGACAGAGGACATACGAGCAGTACTTC. Complete variable domain (other parts from reference TRBV11-2 and TRBJ2-7): EAGVAQSPRYKIIEKRQSVAFWCNPISGHATLYWYQQILGQGPKLLIQFQNNGVVDDSQLPKDRFSAERLKGVDSTLKIQPAKLEDSAVYLCASSVRQRTYEQYFGPGTRLTVT.

The CDR3 spells CASSQESGGYTGELFF. DNA of the CDR3: TGCGCCAGCAGCCAGGAAAGCGGGGGGTACACCGGGGAGCTGTTTTTT. The rearrangement uses TRBV4-1 and TRBJ2-2; 9 bases agree with TRBD2. CDR1 MGHRA and CDR2 YSYEKL come from the germline V gene. With V trimmed by 3 bases and J by 3 bases, 5 bases remained unmatched. The CDR3 runs 16 residues.

The table lists this clonotype with a few counts. The rearrangement uses TRBV19 and TRBJ1-2; TRBD1 agrees at 10 bases. The germline V gene encodes CDR1 LNHDA and CDR2 SQIVND (reference sequence). The CDR3 consists of 13 residues. Trimming cost V 7 bases and J 8 bases; bases outside gene matches: 7. DNA for the CDR3: TGTGCCAGTAATGACAGGGGGCGTATCGGCTACACCTTC. Its protein is CASNDRGRIGYTF.

This chain joins TRBV4-1 and TRBJ2-7, with unresolved D. The CDR3 has 13 amino acids. The germline CDR1 and CDR2 sequences are MGHRA and YSYEKL. Trimming removed 0 bases at V and 6 bases at J, with 9 bases between. The CDR3 nucleotides are TGCGCCAGCAGCCAAGAGATCCGCGGCGAGCAGTACTTC. Translation: CASSQEIRGEQYF.

Ten or more counts support this clonotype. The chain carries TRBV28 and TRBJ2-7, with TRBD1 matching over 7 bases. The V gene end was trimmed by 4 bases and the J gene end by 3 bases; junction bases not matched to a gene: 9. This CDR3 comprises 15 residues. CDR1 MDHEN and CDR2 SYDVKM come from the germline V gene. DNA of the CDR3: TGTGCCAGCAGTTACCACTCGGACAGGATCTACGAGCAGTACTTC. The encoded protein is CASSYHSDRIYEQYF.

This clonotype has at least ten counts. J is TRBJ1-1 and V is TRBV28, with D hard to call. Germline values: CDR1 MDHEN, CDR2 SYDVKM. The CDR3 is made up of 11 amino acids. Deletions cut 6 bases from V and 4 bases from J, with 6 bases between. This CDR3 is CASSQVTEAFF. In nucleotides, the CDR3 is TGTGCCAGCAGCCAAGTCACTGAAGCTTTCTTT.

In this sample, this clonotype turned up many times. The chain recombines TRBV11-2 with TRBJ2-5, with D hard to call. Between the trimmed V and J ends, which lost 1 base and 4 bases, there was a span of 7 bases. CDR1 is SGHAT and CDR2 is FQNNGV in the germline V gene. This CDR3 is 13 amino acids long. The CDR3 nucleotides read TGTGCCAGCAGCTTAGTGTGGGCAGAGACCCAGTACTTC. Translated: CASSLVWAETQYF.

J is TRBJ1-5 and V is TRBV19; TRBD1 matches at 7 bases. The V gene end was trimmed by 4 bases and the J gene end by 6 bases; junction bases not matched to a gene: 3. Germline V lookup: CDR1 LNHDA, CDR2 SQIVND (reference sequence). This CDR3 spans 13 amino acids. The CDR3 DNA reads TGTGCCAGTAGTACCGACAGGGCTCAGCCCCAGCATTTT. Residues: CASSTDRAQPQHF.

This clonotype was seen repeatedly, ten times or more. The chain couples TRBV18 to TRBJ2-5; D tentatively fits TRBD1 or TRBD2 (5 bases each). The ends were cut back, 1 base at V and 2 bases at J, with 8 bases in the middle. The CDR3 consists of 14 residues. CDR1 KGHSH and CDR2 LQKENI come from the germline V gene. CDR3 DNA sequence: TGTGCCAGCTCACCACTCGAGGGGCAAGAGACCCAGTACTTC. Protein sequence: CASSPLEGQETQYF.

The rearrangement joins TRBV6-5 to TRBJ1-4, with D perhaps TRBD1 (6 bases). The V gene lost 4 bases and the J gene lost 8 bases, with 14 bases spanning the gap. The germline V gene has CDR1 MNHEY and CDR2 SVGAGI. The CDR3 runs 14 residues. The CDR3 protein is CASSFRTEGEKLFF. As DNA, the CDR3 is TGTGCCAGCAGTTTCCGGACAGAGGGGGAAAAACTGTTTTTT.

J is TRBJ2-7 and V is TRBV29-1, with 15 bases lining up with TRBD2. With 2 bases clipped from V and 6 bases from J, the junction kept 5 bases outside the gene matches. The germline V gene has CDR1 SQVTM and CDR2 ANQGSEA. The CDR3 runs to 15 residues. The DNA for the CDR3 is TGCAGCGTTGAATGGACTAGCGGGAGGGCCTTCGAGCAGTACTTC. As protein: CSVEWTSGRAFEQYF.

Notes on this clonotype: A much larger clonotype is one base distant, so this may be a read error. The gene calls are TRBV11-2 and TRBJ2-7, with D possibly TRBD1 on 5 matching bases. The germline V gene has CDR1 SGHAT and CDR2 FQNNGV. V gave up 3 bases and J gave up 3 bases, with 12 bases separating them. The length of the CDR3 is 14 residues. The CDR3 region has the DNA TGTGCCAGCAGCTTTGCAGGGAAGGTCTACGAGCAGTACTTC. Residues: CASSFAGKVYEQYF.

This clonotype was picked up a small number of times. V usage is TRBV12-3 or TRBV12-4 and J usage is TRBJ1-5; maybe TRBD1 (6 bases). Trimming shortened V by 6 bases and J by 2 bases, and 14 bases separated the two germline ends. This CDR3 has 15 residues. The CDR3 DNA follows: TGTGCCAGCAGCTTACAGGGAGACGGCAATCAGCCCCAGCATTTT. Protein product: CASSLQGDGNQPQHF.

The chain employs TRBV20-1 and TRBJ2-7, with D hard to call. Per the germline V gene, CDR1 is DFQATT and CDR2 is SNEGSKA (reference sequence). This CDR3 has 14 residues. The ends were cut back, 0 bases at V and 2 bases at J, with 11 bases in the middle. The CDR3 protein is CSARDGGGTYEQYF. DNA for the CDR3: TGCAGTGCTAGAGATGGCGGTGGGACCTACGAGCAGTACTTC.

The rearrangement links TRBV28 to TRBJ2-2; 8 bases map to TRBD2. The CDR3 extends over 15 amino acids. Germline CDR1 is MDHEN and CDR2 is SYDVKM. Trimming cost V 5 bases and J 4 bases; bases outside gene matches: 6. Here the CDR3 DNA reads TGTGCCAGCAGTCGAAGGACTAGCCGCACCGGGGAGCTGTTTTTT. Translating gives CASSRRTSRTGELFF.

This clonotype was seen only once. The chain is built from TRBV28 and TRBJ1-2; TRBD1 matches at 10 bases. The CDR3 contains 17 residues. Germline V gene data show CDR1 as MDHEN and CDR2 as SYDVKM. The ends lost 6 bases at V and 6 bases at J; junction bases unmatched: 16. CDR3 protein: CASSLSPATGGDDGYTF. In nucleotides, the CDR3 is TGTGCCAGCAGCCTTAGCCCCGCGACAGGGGGCGACGATGGCTACACCTTC.

This clonotype was observed a few times. This chain joins TRBV3-1 and TRBJ1-4; 7 bases are a match to TRBD1. The CDR3 extends over 13 amino acids. Unmatched junction bases numbered 7, after V lost 4 bases and J lost 11 bases. Germline values: CDR1 LGHDT, CDR2 YNNKEL (reference sequence). CDR3 DNA: TGTGCCAGCAGCCGACAGGGAGGGGGGAAACTGTTTTTT. Its translation is CASSRQGGGKLFF.

This clonotype turned up a few times. The chain has TRBV5-4 and TRBJ2-7, with 7 bases identical to TRBD2. The CDR3 totals 14 residues. With V trimmed by 7 bases and J by 0 bases, 7 bases remained unmatched. Germline V CDR1 and CDR2: SGHNT, YYREEE (reference sequence). The CDR3 loop reads CASAPGTNSYEQYF. The CDR3 nucleotides are TGTGCCAGCGCGCCCGGGACTAACTCCTACGAGCAGTACTTC.

The genes are TRBV6-5 and TRBJ2-5; 8 bases are a match to TRBD2. The CDR3 consists of 16 residues. The germline V gene has CDR1 MNHEY and CDR2 SVGAGI. V shed 6 bases, J shed 2 bases, and the junction held 11 bases outside the gene matches. CDR3 sequence: CASSYVGTSGQETQYF. The CDR3 coding sequence is TGTGCCAGCAGCTACGTGGGTACTAGCGGACAAGAGACCCAGTACTTC.

At least ten counts were recorded for this clonotype. This chain connects TRBV29-1 to TRBJ2-7; TRBD1 matches at 7 bases. The CDR3 is 15 residues long. Germline V lookup: CDR1 SQVTM, CDR2 ANQGSEA. The junction had 12 bases not matched to a gene; V was cut back by 1 base and J by 6 bases. CDR3 in amino acids: CSVEATGVLASEQYF. CDR3 nucleotides: TGCAGCGTTGAAGCAACAGGGGTTTTAGCCTCCGAGCAGTACTTC.

This clonotype occurred once. The chain is built from TRBV7-2 and TRBJ2-2; 13 bases are shared with TRBD2. The V gene's germline CDR1 is SGHTA and CDR2 FQGNSA. The CDR3 has 20 residues. V lost 2 bases to trimming and J lost 3 bases; unmatched junction nucleotides: 12. The CDR3 nucleotides are TGTGCCAGCAGCTTAAAAGGATCGGGACTAGCGGGAAGCGACACCGGGGAGCTGTTTTTT. Its protein product is CASSLKGSGLAGSDTGELFF.

J is TRBJ2-1 and V is TRBV7-2; the match to TRBD2 covers 12 bases. The CDR3 is made up of 15 amino acids. J gave up 8 bases and V 5 bases, and 7 bases lay outside the gene matches. Germline values: CDR1 SGHTA, CDR2 FQGNSA. CDR3 loop: CASSRQGLAGDEQFF. Written as DNA, the CDR3 is TGTGCCAGCAGCAGACAGGGACTAGCGGGTGATGAGCAGTTCTTC. The whole variable domain, filled in from reference TRBV7-2 and TRBJ2-1, reads GAGVSQSPSNKVTEKGKDVELRCDPISGHTALYWYRQSLGQGLEFLIYFQGNSAPDKSGLPSDRFSAERTGGSVSTLTIQRTQQEDSAVYLCASSRQGLAGDEQFFGPGTRLTVL.

This clonotype showed up just a few times. V usage is TRBV5-4 and J usage is TRBJ2-1; D is undetermined. Trimming left V 0 bases short and J 1 base short, with 11 bases between. The germline CDR1 and CDR2 sequences are SGHNT and YYREEE (reference sequence). This CDR3 has 16 amino acids. The CDR3: CASSLDLDASYNEQFF. The CDR3 nucleotides are TGTGCCAGCAGCTTGGACCTGGACGCATCCTACAATGAGCAGTTCTTC.

In its sample, this clonotype was seen many times. V and J are TRBV12-3 or TRBV12-4 and TRBJ1-6; D gene unclear. Trimming took 5 bases from V and 7 from J, leaving 9 bases between them. This CDR3 is built from 13 residues. CDR3 region: CASSPYINSPLHF. Written as DNA, the CDR3 is TGTGCCAGCAGTCCGTACATAAATTCACCCCTCCACTTT.